The source of this TCR beta chain is a study of blood T cell repertoires in COVID-19. Across the study: The origin of the acute and convalescent COVID-19 samples was the United States, Italy and Spain. T cells, B-cell-depleted T cells, or PBMCs provided the cDNA or gDNA that served as material.

With V trimmed by 0 bases and J by 11 bases, 5 bases remained unmatched. The CDR3 is 14 residues long. CDR1 is SGDLS and CDR2 is YYNGEE in the germline V gene. This clone is labeled as medium-sized. Source study methods: For nucleated cells, counts were estimated from reference gene primer amplification. Only in-frame clones appear in the TCRdb table, and some are missing; sequencing was by immunoSEQ multiplex PCR. The V and J calls and the clone size are those of that table, but D and trimming were determined from the DNA. This sample has fewer than 110,000 clones, with 87% found just once. What was sequenced was peripheral blood. The sequence derives from a woman aged 30 to 39 with acute or convalescent COVID-19. The chain couples TRBV9 to TRBJ1-6; TRBD1 agrees at 7 bases. For the CDR3, the DNA is TGTGCCAGCAGCGTAGGACAGGGTAGGGCACCCCTCCACTTT. Its protein product is CASSVGQGRAPLHF. The complete variable domain, with remaining parts taken from reference TRBV9 and TRBJ1-6, reads DSGVTQTPKHLITATGQRVTLRCSPRSGDLSVYWYQQSLDQGLQFLIQYYNGEERAKGNILERFSAQQFPDLHSELNLSSLELGDSALYFCASSVGQGRAPLHFGNGTRLTVT.